The 24 T cell receptor beta chains given below trace back to one sample, sequenced in a study of identical twins. TCRdb called the 5' RACE reads again in MiXCR, with one record for every CDR3 protein. This sample carries approximately 670,000 distinct CDR3 sequences, around 6.1% of them seen once, and the ten largest clones take roughly 2%. Specimen: naive T cells sorted from blood. Receptors originate from a man between 18 and 35 years old in good health.

In this sample, this clonotype turned up a few times. V and J are TRBV20-1 and TRBJ2-1; TRBD1 agrees at 7 bases. V lost 1 base to trimming and J lost 4 bases; unmatched junction nucleotides: 4. CDR1 and CDR2 (germline): DFQATT, SNEGSKA (reference sequence). This CDR3 region has 14 residues. CDR3 DNA sequence: TGCAGTGCTAGAGGGCAGGGGGTGTACAATGAGCAGTTCTTC. Translating it yields CSARGQGVYNEQFF.

This clonotype came up many times. The chain is built from TRBV20-1 and TRBJ1-5; weak D call: TRBD1 (5 bases). This CDR3 has 14 residues. In germline, CDR1 is DFQATT, CDR2 SNEGSKA (reference sequence). Deletions cut 3 bases from V and 0 bases from J, with 9 bases between. CDR3 bases: TGCAGTGCTAGGCGACAGAATAGCAATCAGCCCCAGCATTTT. Translating it yields CSARRQNSNQPQHF.

This clonotype was detected a few times. This chain uses TRBV20-1 with TRBJ1-2; 9 bases fit TRBD1. CDR3 length equals 15 residues. V lost 2 bases, J lost 1 base, and 5 bases stayed unmatched. Germline values: CDR1 DFQATT, CDR2 SNEGSKA (reference sequence). The CDR3 reads CSARRRQGGNYGYTF. For the CDR3, the DNA is TGCAGTGCTAGACGGCGACAGGGGGGTAACTATGGCTACACCTTC.

This clonotype occurred many times. The rearrangement uses TRBV20-1 and TRBJ2-5, with 10 bases lining up with TRBD2. The CDR3 covers 15 residues. V was clipped by 1 base and J by 2 bases; unmatched bases: 4. Germline V gene data show CDR1 as DFQATT and CDR2 as SNEGSKA (reference sequence). The CDR3 DNA reads TGCAGTGCTAGAGTTGCTAGCGGGGGACAAGAGACCCAGTACTTC. Its protein is CSARVASGGQETQYF.

There are a few counts of this clonotype. The chain is built from TRBV10-1 and TRBJ2-5, with 11 bases lining up with TRBD2. The CDR3 consists of 16 residues. Germline CDR1 and CDR2: WNHNN and SYGVQD (reference sequence). V trimming: 3 bases; J trimming: 4 bases; junction bases outside the gene matches: 7. CDR3 protein: CASSDHSGRALETQYF. The CDR3 DNA reads as TGCGCCAGCAGTGACCATAGCGGGAGGGCCCTAGAGACCCAGTACTTC.

This clonotype was seen repeatedly, ten times or more. The rearrangement links TRBV12-3 or TRBV12-4 to TRBJ2-4; TRBD1 might be the D (6 bases). V gave up 7 bases and J gave up 7 bases, with 17 bases separating them. The CDR3 is made up of 14 amino acids. For the CDR3, the DNA is TGTGCCAGCACCCGTGAGGGGACATGGAACATTCAGTACTTC. This sequence encodes CASTREGTWNIQYF.

In this sample, this clonotype turned up a few times. The chain is built from TRBV20-1 and TRBJ2-7, with D possibly matching TRBD2 (6 bases). Germline CDR1 reads DFQATT; CDR2 reads SNEGSKA (reference sequence). V was clipped by 8 bases and J by 2 bases, with 13 bases between them. There are 12 residues in the CDR3. CDR3 in amino acids: CSFRREAYEQYF. The CDR3 coding sequence is TGCAGTTTTCGAAGGGAGGCCTACGAGCAGTACTTC.

This clonotype was recorded many times. The chain carries TRBV20-1 and TRBJ2-1; D uncertain. The germline CDR1 and CDR2 sequences are DFQATT and SNEGSKA (reference sequence). This CDR3 has 13 residues. V dropped 1 base and J dropped 6 bases, with 10 bases sitting between them. The CDR3 is CSARATTTNEQFF. For the CDR3, the DNA is TGCAGTGCTAGAGCCACAACAACCAATGAGCAGTTCTTC.

V is TRBV27 and J is TRBJ2-1; possible D gene TRBD1, 5 bases. The V gene's germline CDR1 is MNHEY and CDR2 SMNVEV (reference sequence). The V end was cut by 7 bases, the J end by 1 base, with 11 bases between. This CDR3 has 14 amino acids. The CDR3 reads CASTSAGSYNEQFF. For the CDR3, the DNA is TGTGCCAGCACCTCGGCAGGGTCCTACAATGAGCAGTTCTTC.

This clonotype was observed a few times. The chain recombines TRBV7-8 with TRBJ1-1, with TRBD1 matching over 7 bases. Germline CDR1 SGHVS, CDR2 FQNEAQ. J gave up 4 bases and V 4 bases, and 15 bases lay outside the gene matches. There are 17 residues in the CDR3. The CDR3 coding sequence is TGTGCCAGCAGCTCCTTGGACAGGACAGTGGGGGGCACTGAAGCTTTCTTT. Residues: CASSSLDRTVGGTEAFF.

The chain employs TRBV5-1 and TRBJ2-7, with 8 bases that match TRBD1. Germline V gene sequence: CDR1 SGHRS, CDR2 YFSETQ. This CDR3 region has 12 residues. V lost 4 bases, J lost 6 bases, and 3 bases stayed unmatched. The CDR3 DNA is TGCGCCAGCAGCGGGGACAGGTCCGAGCAGTACTTC. Translating gives CASSGDRSEQYF.

This clonotype has a count of ten or more. This rearrangement joins TRBV28 to TRBJ2-7; 10 positions agree with TRBD1. V shed 5 bases, J shed 3 bases, and the junction held 10 bases outside the gene matches. This CDR3 spans 16 amino acids. Germline assignment: CDR1 MDHEN and CDR2 SYDVKM. DNA of the CDR3: TGTGCCAGCAGTGATACCGGGACAGGGGTTGGCTACGAGCAGTACTTC. Translation: CASSDTGTGVGYEQYF.

This clonotype was recorded many times. The chain has TRBV5-1 and TRBJ1-4, with D possibly TRBD1 on 6 matching bases. Between the trimmed V and J ends, which lost 4 bases and 3 bases, there was a span of 13 bases. The CDR3 length is 15 residues. Germline-derived CDR1 and CDR2 are SGHRS and YFSETQ. The CDR3 nucleotides are TGCGCCAGCAGCCTACAGGGCCCGGCTAATGAAAAACTGTTTTTT. Protein product: CASSLQGPANEKLFF.

This clonotype was observed a handful of times. This chain uses TRBV12-3 or TRBV12-4 with TRBJ1-5; D possibly corresponds to TRBD1 (5 bases). The CDR3 loop spans 15 amino acids. The V end lost 4 bases, the J end lost 12 bases, and 22 bases lay between the germline ends. CDR3 nucleotides: TGTGCCAGCAGTTCTCCGGGGCTCCGATCCGGCGTCCAGCATTTT. Residues: CASSSPGLRSGVQHF.

The V and J genes are TRBV7-2 and TRBJ2-3; 9 bases are a match to TRBD2. This CDR3 contains 15 residues. Looked up from germline, CDR1 is SGHTA and CDR2 is FQGNSA. The V gene end was trimmed by 2 bases and the J gene end by 3 bases; junction bases not matched to a gene: 3. In DNA, the CDR3 is TGTGCCAGCAGCTTATCAGCGGGAGGTACAGATACGCAGTATTTT. Its translation is CASSLSAGGTDTQYF.

This clonotype was counted many times. The chain is built from TRBV12-3 or TRBV12-4 and TRBJ2-1; tentative D call: TRBD2 (6 bases). This CDR3 is built from 16 residues. V shed 4 bases and J shed 7 bases, with 20 bases lying between them. CDR3 amino acids: CASSSNPGTSTNEQFF. CDR3 in DNA: TGTGCCAGCAGTTCCAACCCCGGGACTTCAACTAATGAGCAGTTCTTC.

This clonotype was counted at least ten times. The V gene is TRBV6-4, the J gene TRBJ1-1; 8 bases line up with TRBD1. CDR3 length equals 15 residues. Germline CDR1 and CDR2: MRHNA and SNTAGT. V gave up 2 bases and J gave up 5 bases; unmatched junction bases: 7. The CDR3 DNA sequence: TGTGCCAGCAGTGACCGTACAGGGGGGAGGACTGAAGCTTTCTTT. It is translated as CASSDRTGGRTEAFF.

The rearrangement links TRBV10-2 to TRBJ2-7; D may be TRBD1 (6 bases). V lost 6 bases to trimming and J lost 0 bases, with 9 bases between them. The CDR3 is 13 amino acids. CDR1 is WSHSY, CDR2 SAAADI, per germline. The CDR3 here is CASSGTSSYEQYV. The CDR3 DNA sequence: TGCGCCAGCAGCGGGACAAGCTCCTACGAGCAGTACGTC.

This clonotype was observed at least ten times. The chain couples TRBV6-2 or TRBV6-3 to TRBJ2-1; 14 bases agree with TRBD2. The J segment lost 10 bases and the V segment lost 6 bases, leaving 11 bases of the junction unmatched. Germline assignment: CDR1 MNHEY and CDR2 SVGEGT. The CDR3 has 16 amino acids. The CDR3 DNA reads as TGTGCCAGCAGCCACACCGGGACTAGCGGGAGATTGGAGCAGTTCTTC. It codes for CASSHTGTSGRLEQFF.

The chain joins TRBV14 to TRBJ1-1; D unclear. The CDR3 extends over 15 amino acids. Trimming cost V 6 bases and J 6 bases, with 20 bases left between them. Per the germline V gene, CDR1 is SGHDN and CDR2 is FVKESK. CDR3 sequence: CASSPRLEGIAEAFF. DNA of the CDR3: TGTGCCAGCAGTCCAAGATTAGAGGGTATCGCTGAAGCTTTCTTT.

This clonotype was counted a few times. The chain uses TRBV6-1 and TRBJ2-1; D is possibly TRBD2 (5 bases). Germline V gene lookup returns CDR1 MNHNS and CDR2 SASEGT. The V end was cut by 8 bases, the J end by 7 bases, with 9 bases between. CDR3 length: 11 amino acids. The CDR3: CASEGANEQFF. Here the CDR3 DNA reads TGTGCCAGCGAGGGCGCAAATGAGCAGTTCTTC.

This clonotype was recorded many times. The chain carries TRBV6-1 and TRBJ1-4; D gene uncertain. This CDR3 contains 12 residues. Germline CDR1 MNHNS, CDR2 SASEGT. V was shortened by 6 bases and J by 4 bases, with 6 bases between the two germline ends. The CDR3 loop is CASRSVNEKLFF. DNA for the CDR3: TGTGCCAGCAGGTCGGTTAATGAAAAACTGTTTTTT.

This clonotype has ten or more counts. V and J are TRBV5-5 and TRBJ2-1; D is undetermined. This CDR3 has 15 residues. Trimming took 2 bases from V and 6 from J, leaving 15 bases between them. In germline, CDR1 is SGHKS, CDR2 YYEKEE (reference sequence). This chain's CDR3 is CASSFRRWETNEQFF. CDR3 nucleotides: TGTGCCAGCAGCTTCAGGCGTTGGGAAACCAATGAGCAGTTCTTC.

This clonotype was counted a few times. The genes are TRBV7-2 and TRBJ2-4, with 7 bases matching TRBD1. V trimming: 5 bases; J trimming: 5 bases; junction bases outside the gene matches: 6. The germline CDR1 and CDR2 sequences are SGHTA and FQGNSA. This CDR3 contains 14 residues. This CDR3 is CASSRDRDQNIQYF. CDR3 DNA sequence: TGTGCCAGCAGCCGCGACAGGGACCAAAACATTCAGTACTTC. The full variable domain, in which reference TRBV7-2 and TRBJ2-4 provide the parts outside the CDR3, is GAGVSQSPSNKVTEKGKDVELRCDPISGHTALYWYRQSLGQGLEFLIYFQGNSAPDKSGLPSDRFSAERTGGSVSTLTIQRTQQEDSAVYLCASSRDRDQNIQYFGAGTRLSVL.